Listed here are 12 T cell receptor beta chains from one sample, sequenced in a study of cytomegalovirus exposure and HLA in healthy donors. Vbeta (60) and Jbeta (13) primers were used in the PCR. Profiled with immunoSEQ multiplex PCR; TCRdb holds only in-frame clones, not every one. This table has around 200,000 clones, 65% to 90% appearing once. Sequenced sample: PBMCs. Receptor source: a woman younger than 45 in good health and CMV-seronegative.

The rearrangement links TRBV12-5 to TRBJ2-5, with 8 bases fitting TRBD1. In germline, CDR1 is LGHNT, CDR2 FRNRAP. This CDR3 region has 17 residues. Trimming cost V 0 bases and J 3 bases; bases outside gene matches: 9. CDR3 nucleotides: TGTGCTAGTGGTTTGGTACAACCTGGGACAGGAAAAGAGACCCAGTACTTC. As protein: CASGLVQPGTGKETQYF.

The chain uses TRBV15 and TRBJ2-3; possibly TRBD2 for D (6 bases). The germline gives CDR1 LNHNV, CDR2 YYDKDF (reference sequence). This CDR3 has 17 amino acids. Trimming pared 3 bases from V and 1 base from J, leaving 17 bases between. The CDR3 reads CATSSPWAGLGTDTQYF. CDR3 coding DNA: TGTGCCACCAGCAGTCCCTGGGCGGGACTCGGCACAGATACGCAGTATTTT.

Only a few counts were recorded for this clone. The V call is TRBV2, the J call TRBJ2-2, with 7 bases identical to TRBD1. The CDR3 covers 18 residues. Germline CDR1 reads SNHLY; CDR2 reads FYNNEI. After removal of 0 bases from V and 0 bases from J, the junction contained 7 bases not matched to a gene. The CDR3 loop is CASSEAARTGTNTGELFF. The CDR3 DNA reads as TGTGCCAGCAGTGAAGCGGCAAGGACAGGAACGAACACCGGGGAGCTGTTTTTT.

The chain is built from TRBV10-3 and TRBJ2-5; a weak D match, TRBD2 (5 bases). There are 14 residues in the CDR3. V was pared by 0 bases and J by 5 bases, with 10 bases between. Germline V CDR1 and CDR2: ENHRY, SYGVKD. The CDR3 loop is CAISESGSKETQYF. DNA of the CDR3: TGTGCCATCAGTGAGTCAGGGAGCAAGGAGACCCAGTACTTC.

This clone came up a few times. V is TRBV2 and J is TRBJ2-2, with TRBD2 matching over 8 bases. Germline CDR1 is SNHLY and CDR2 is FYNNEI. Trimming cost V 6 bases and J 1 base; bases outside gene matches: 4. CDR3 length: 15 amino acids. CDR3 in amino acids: CASRTGTRNTGELFF. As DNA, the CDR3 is TGTGCCAGCAGAACCGGGACTAGGAACACCGGGGAGCTGTTTTTT.

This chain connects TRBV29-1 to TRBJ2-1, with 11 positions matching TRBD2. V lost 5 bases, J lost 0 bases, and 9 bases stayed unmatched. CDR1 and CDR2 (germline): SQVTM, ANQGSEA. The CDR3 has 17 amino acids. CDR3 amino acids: CSVITSGGRSSYNEQFF. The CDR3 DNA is TGCAGCGTTATTACTAGCGGGGGCCGGAGCTCCTACAATGAGCAGTTCTTC.

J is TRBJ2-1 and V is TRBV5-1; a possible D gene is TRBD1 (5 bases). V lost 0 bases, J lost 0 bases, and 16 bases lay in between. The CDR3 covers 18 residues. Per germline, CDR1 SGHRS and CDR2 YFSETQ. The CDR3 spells CASSLVRGASSSYNEQFF. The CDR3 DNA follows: TGCGCCAGCAGCTTGGTTAGGGGCGCAAGCAGCTCCTACAATGAGCAGTTCTTC.

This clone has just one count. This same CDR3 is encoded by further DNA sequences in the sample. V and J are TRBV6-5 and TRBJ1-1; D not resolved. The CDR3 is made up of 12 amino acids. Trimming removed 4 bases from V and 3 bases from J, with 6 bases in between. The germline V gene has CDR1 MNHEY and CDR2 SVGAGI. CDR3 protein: CASSSLYTEAFF. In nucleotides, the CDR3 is TGTGCCAGCAGTTCCCTTTACACTGAAGCTTTCTTT.

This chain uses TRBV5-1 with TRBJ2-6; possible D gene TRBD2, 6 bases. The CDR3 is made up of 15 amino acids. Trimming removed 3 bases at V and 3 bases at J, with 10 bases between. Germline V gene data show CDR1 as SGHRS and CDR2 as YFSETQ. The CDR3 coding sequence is TGCGCCAGCAGCTGGCGGGGATTTGGGGCCAACGTCCTGACTTTC. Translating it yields CASSWRGFGANVLTF.

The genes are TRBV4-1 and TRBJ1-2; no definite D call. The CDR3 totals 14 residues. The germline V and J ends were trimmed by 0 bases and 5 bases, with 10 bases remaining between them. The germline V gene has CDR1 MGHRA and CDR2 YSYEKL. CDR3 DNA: TGCGCCAGCAGCCAAGAAGCGGACGATTATGGCTACACCTTC. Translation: CASSQEADDYGYTF.

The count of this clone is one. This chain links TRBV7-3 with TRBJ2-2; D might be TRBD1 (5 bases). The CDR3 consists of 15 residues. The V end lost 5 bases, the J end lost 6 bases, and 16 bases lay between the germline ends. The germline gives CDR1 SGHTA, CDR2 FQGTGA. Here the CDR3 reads CASSLDSSNAGELFF. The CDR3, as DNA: TGTGCCAGCAGCCTCGACAGTTCTAACGCCGGGGAGCTGTTTTTT.

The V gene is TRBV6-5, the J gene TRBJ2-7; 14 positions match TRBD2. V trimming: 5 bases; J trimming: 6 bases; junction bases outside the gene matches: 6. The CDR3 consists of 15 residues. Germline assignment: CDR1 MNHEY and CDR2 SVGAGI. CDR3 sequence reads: CASSTGLAGVREQYF. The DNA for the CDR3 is TGTGCCAGCAGTACGGGACTAGCGGGAGTTCGCGAGCAGTACTTC.